Included here is one T cell receptor (beta chain) sequence, with context. Its antigen is undetermined. This sample was included in a study of shared clonotypes between healthy human individuals. Overall study findings and caveats: About 5% of naive CD4 clonotypes were shared across a handful of donors.

Assay execution proceeded at the deep level. Measured with immunoSEQ multiplex PCR; TCRdb has only the in-frame clones, and not every one. The table records about 2.2 million clones, about 93% of them present only once. The naive CD8 fraction comprised CD45RO-negative cells positively selected for CCR7 and excluded terminally differentiated effector memory CD45RA+ cells. V lost 1 base, J lost 2 bases, and 10 bases stayed unmatched. The CDR3 is made up of 18 amino acids. Per the germline V gene, CDR1 is MGHRA and CDR2 is YSYEKL. V usage is TRBV4-1 and J usage is TRBJ2-7; TRBD1 matches at 11 bases. The sample taken for sequencing was naive CD8+ T cells from PBMCs. The origin of this receptor is a man aged 18 to 30 in good health. Some clones in this sample may be carry-over from other donors' samples. The CDR3 reads CASSQGHGTGGMTYEQYF. DNA for the CDR3: TGCGCCAGCAGCCAAGGTCACGGGACAGGGGGGATGACCTACGAGCAGTACTTC.